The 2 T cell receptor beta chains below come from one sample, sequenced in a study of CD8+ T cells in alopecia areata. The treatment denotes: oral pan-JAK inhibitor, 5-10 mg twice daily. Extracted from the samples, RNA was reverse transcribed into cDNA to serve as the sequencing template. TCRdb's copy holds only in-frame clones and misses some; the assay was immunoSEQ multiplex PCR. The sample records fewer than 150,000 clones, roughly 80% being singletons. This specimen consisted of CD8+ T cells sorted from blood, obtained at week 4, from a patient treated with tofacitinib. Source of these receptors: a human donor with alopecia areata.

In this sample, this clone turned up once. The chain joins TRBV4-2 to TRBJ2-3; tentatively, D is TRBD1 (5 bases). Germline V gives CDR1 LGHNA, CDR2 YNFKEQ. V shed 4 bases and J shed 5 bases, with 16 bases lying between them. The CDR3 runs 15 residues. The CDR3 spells CASSPMGLGVDTQYF. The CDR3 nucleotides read TGTGCCAGCAGCCCCATGGGGCTAGGGGTAGATACGCAGTATTTT.

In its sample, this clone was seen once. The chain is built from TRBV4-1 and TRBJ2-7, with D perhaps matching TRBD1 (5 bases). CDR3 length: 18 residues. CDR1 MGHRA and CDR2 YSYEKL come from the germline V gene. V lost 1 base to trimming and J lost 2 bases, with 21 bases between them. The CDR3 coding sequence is TGCGCCAGCAGCCAAGTCTATGTTCTGACAGCGAGGACCTACGAGCAGTACTTC. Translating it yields CASSQVYVLTARTYEQYF.